This TCR beta chain is from a study of OX40 agonist ivuxolimab in advanced cancers. For the study at large: Dose-escalation patients' cancers were hepatocellular carcinoma, melanoma, renal cell or head and neck cancer.

V was trimmed by 6 bases and J by 0 bases, leaving 14 bases between them. CDR3 size: 15 residues. CDR1 and CDR2 (germline): MNHNS, SASEGT. The method was immunoSEQ multiplex PCR; TCRdb's version includes in-frame clones alone and lacks a portion of them. The sample lists tens of thousands of clones, 80% to 90% occurring once. A note on this clone: Its target is unknown.

The study, taken as a whole, reports: Low normalized T-cell clonal expansion also characterized some of the nonresponders.

The TCR comes from an adult with an advanced solid tumor such as melanoma, head and neck, liver or kidney cancer. The chain links TRBV6-1 to TRBJ1-1; D is undetermined. Sequencing was performed on CD4+ or CD8+ T cells sorted from blood, taken in a trial of the OX40 agonist ivuxolimab. The CDR3 sequence is CASSPLDGMNTEAFF. The CDR3 region has the DNA TGTGCCAGCAGCCCGCTGGACGGAATGAACACTGAAGCTTTCTTT.